This TCR beta chain was found in a study of cytomegalovirus exposure and HLA in healthy donors (dated by TCRdb to about 2017). About the full investigation: The roughly 650 repertoires of the first cohort and the 120 validation repertoires were produced on the same platform, according to a later analysis. The study aimed to test whether cataloging public T cell receptors could reveal signatures of past pathogen exposure. A separate validation cohort of about 110 different subjects was used in addition to the approximately 700-subject first cohort. To predict cytomegalovirus infection status, the study combined high-throughput TCR immunosequencing, statistical association of individual TCRs with disease status, and machine learning. Broad study findings and their caveats: The validation cohort had no HLA typing available for a later analysis, so co-occurrence within that cohort was assessed over all 130 or so repertoires. A later analysis found that TCRs clustered in the first cohort also tended to co-occur in the roughly 120 validation repertoires, with approximately 94% of cluster scores above 0. Cytomegalovirus status was reported to be diagnosed by the classifier with high specificity and sensitivity in both the original and validation cohorts. Most TCR sequences were seen in very few donors, while some public TCRs were found in many individuals. A few of the identified cytomegalovirus-associated TCR beta chains were confirmed in vitro to be specific for cytomegalovirus antigens. A total of fewer than 200 TCR beta chains were listed by the study as associated with cytomegalovirus. The authors suggested that the approach could potentially be extended to other disease states and immunological phenotypes.

Receptors were amplified or captured by the immunoSEQ multiplex PCR assay. Per the source publication's procedure: A statistical classification framework was developed to diagnose cytomegalovirus status using the catalog of TCR beta chain sequences. Drawn from immuneACCESS, this table holds only the in-frame rearrangements with V and J called that TCRdb kept. Clones are partly lost; checked studies trace under half to an unresolved V gene and leave the rest unexplained. V and J calls and clone size follow that table, whereas D and trimming were derived from the DNA. The sample table shows tens of thousands of clones, and 96% are seen once. The top ten hold approximately 2.5% of the sample. Relative to germline, V is missing 3 bases and J is missing 4 bases, with 6 bases of the junction outside any gene match. Measured from the cysteine to the phenylalanine, the CDR3 is 15 residues long. The entry retains the CDR3 DNA only, 45 bases that are in frame from base 1. Per the germline V gene, MDHEN is the CDR1 and SYDVKM is the CDR2.

On this clone: Its antigen specificity is not known. One base away there is no much larger clone; base qualities are not given.

Donors formed part of the validation cohort, which comprised 120 or so subjects and was distinct from the first cohort of some 700 subjects. Sequenced: PBMCs. This TCR came from a man aged 18 to 30 in good health and CMV-seronegative. The rearrangement combines TRBV28 with TRBJ2-1, and 7 junction bases match TRBD1. The nucleotides read TGTGCCAGCAGTTTTTGGGGGACAGCTTACAATGAGCAGTTCTTC. Translation gives CASSFWGTAYNEQFF.